The clone carrying this T cell receptor beta chain occurred once. Its target is unknown. This specimen comes from a study of chemoradiotherapy in HPV16-positive cancers. Regarding the study as a whole: Only a couple of HPV16-positive patients supplied the functional HPV-specificity definition. During treatment, candidate HPV-specific clones and E7-related motifs expanded in tumor. HPV-responsive T-cell expansion during chemoradiotherapy was linked to improved recurrence-free survival in HPV16-positive patients.

The germline V gene has CDR1 LNHDA and CDR2 SQIVND (reference sequence). J lost 7 bases, V lost 6 bases, and 8 bases had no gene match. The CDR3 has 14 amino acids. Sequencing used immunoSEQ multiplex PCR; TCRdb keeps in-frame clones, though not all of them. The sample yields under 15,000 clones, 77% seen once. Samples were taken several times over chemoradiotherapy. The specimen was obtained from a patient who underwent chemoradiotherapy. This sequence joins TRBV19 and TRBJ1-4; 7 bases map to TRBD1. The origin of this receptor is a human donor with HPV-associated anogenital cancer. This CDR3 reads CASRLTGSSEKLFF. CDR3 DNA: TGTGCCAGTAGACTGACAGGGTCGTCTGAAAAACTGTTTTTT.